The 30 T cell receptor beta chains below all came from one sample that was sequenced in a study of radiotherapy plus CTLA-4 blockade in lung cancer. Produced via immunoSEQ multiplex PCR; TCRdb's table is partial and in-frame only. The sample records roughly 120,000 clones, about 83% being singletons. The sample consisted of peripheral blood, taken from a patient treated with radiotherapy plus ipilimumab. These receptors originate from a human donor with non-small cell lung cancer who had a partial response to radiotherapy plus ipilimumab.

J is TRBJ2-1 and V is TRBV5-1, with 8 bases lining up with TRBD2. The CDR3 extends over 14 amino acids. Losses at the gene ends were 4 bases for V and 4 bases for J; bases not matched to a gene: 4. Germline assignment: CDR1 SGHRS and CDR2 YFSETQ. As DNA, the CDR3 is TGCGCCAGCAGCGATAAGCGGGGGTACAATGAGCAGTTCTTC. Translating gives CASSDKRGYNEQFF.

The chain employs TRBV6-6 and TRBJ2-1, with 10 positions matching TRBD2. The CDR3 sequence is 15 residues long. With 8 bases clipped from V and 5 bases from J, the junction kept 9 bases outside the gene matches. Germline V gives CDR1 MNHNY, CDR2 SVGAGI (reference sequence). The CDR3: CASLISSGRDNEQFF. The CDR3 DNA is TGTGCCAGCCTTATCTCTAGCGGGAGAGACAATGAGCAGTTCTTC.

The rearrangement links TRBV18 to TRBJ2-7, with 10 bases fitting TRBD2. Per the germline V gene, CDR1 is KGHSH and CDR2 is LQKENI. The CDR3 totals 13 residues. V lost 4 bases, J lost 5 bases, and 2 bases stayed unmatched. CDR3 amino acids: CASSQGLANEQYF. The CDR3 coding sequence is TGTGCCAGCTCACAGGGACTAGCGAACGAGCAGTACTTC.

The rearrangement joins TRBV7-6 to TRBJ2-5; TRBD2 matches 9 bases. Germline V gene data show CDR1 as SGHVS and CDR2 as FNYEAQ. V lost 5 bases and J lost 1; bases outside the gene matches: 11. This CDR3 spans 17 amino acids. This CDR3 is CASSRGLAIGVQETQYF. The CDR3 DNA reads TGTGCCAGCAGCCGCGGACTAGCGATAGGGGTCCAAGAGACCCAGTACTTC. Drawing the rest from reference TRBV7-6 and TRBJ2-5, the complete variable domain is GAGVSQSPRYKVTKRGQDVALRCDPISGHVSLYWYRQALGQGPEFLTYFNYEAQQDKSGLPNDRFSAERPEGSISTLTIQRTEQRDSAMYRCASSRGLAIGVQETQYFGPGTRLLVL.

This clone appeared once. This rearrangement joins TRBV7-9 to TRBJ2-7; 7 bases align to TRBD2. V trimming: 5 bases; J trimming: 3 bases; junction bases outside the gene matches: 4. This CDR3 spans 13 amino acids. The germline CDR1 and CDR2 sequences are SEHNR and FQNEAQ (reference sequence). CDR3 DNA sequence: TGTGCCAGCAGCCGGGGCGGGAGCTACGAGCAGTACGTC. As protein: CASSRGGSYEQYV.

V is TRBV5-6 and J is TRBJ1-3; D not certain. The germline gives CDR1 SGHDT, CDR2 YYEEEE. Trimming stripped 2 bases from V and 7 bases from J, with 4 bases between. CDR3 length equals 11 residues. Here the CDR3 reads CASSFGNTIYF. For the CDR3, the DNA is TGTGCCAGCAGCTTCGGGAACACCATATATTTT.

This sequence joins TRBV19 and TRBJ2-1; 7 bases line up with TRBD2. Germline values: CDR1 LNHDA, CDR2 SQIVND (reference sequence). The CDR3 consists of 16 residues. Trimming cost V 4 bases and J 5 bases; bases outside gene matches: 11. This CDR3 reads CASSKRVASGNNEQFF. The CDR3 DNA reads as TGTGCCAGTAGTAAGAGGGTCGCTAGCGGAAACAATGAGCAGTTCTTC.

This sequence joins TRBV28 and TRBJ2-7; 9 positions match TRBD1. CDR1 and CDR2 (germline): MDHEN, SYDVKM. The V and J ends lost 5 bases and 7 bases, in that order; junction bases with no gene match: 9. CDR3 length: 14 residues. The CDR3, as DNA: TGTGCCAGCAGTGGGGGGACAGGGTCTGGGGAGCAGTACTTC. Its protein is CASSGGTGSGEQYF. The whole variable domain, filled in from reference TRBV28 and TRBJ2-7, reads DVKVTQSSRYLVKRTGEKVFLECVQDMDHENMFWYRQDPGLGLRLIYFSYDVKMKEKGDIPEGYSVSREKKERFSLILESASTNQTSMYLCASSGGTGSGEQYFGPGTRLTVT.

CDR3 residues: CASSSTGVNTEAFF. The CDR3 DNA follows: TGTGCCAGCAGTTCTACAGGGGTGAACACTGAAGCTTTCTTT. The chain has TRBV7-9 and TRBJ1-1, with 7 bases identical to TRBD1. V dropped 6 bases and J dropped 0; count of bases not matched to a gene: 4. Germline V lookup: CDR1 SEHNR, CDR2 FQNEAQ (reference sequence). The CDR3 covers 14 residues.

The genes are TRBV7-2 and TRBJ1-2; a weak D match, TRBD1 (5 bases). Trimming took off 11 bases at V and 6 bases at J, with 16 bases between the two ends. The CDR3 is 12 amino acids. Germline CDR1 reads SGHTA; CDR2 reads FQGNSA. CDR3 nucleotide sequence: TGTGCCTCCTCTGCTCTCAGGGATGGCTACACCTTC. It translates to CASSALRDGYTF.

This chain links TRBV4-1 with TRBJ1-5, with a weak D call TRBD1 (6 bases). V shed 1 base and J shed 7 bases, with 11 bases lying between them. CDR1 and CDR2 (germline): MGHRA, YSYEKL. The CDR3 runs 14 residues. CDR3 nucleotides: TGCGCCAGCAGCCAAGCACAGGGCGGACAGCCCCAGCATTTT. Protein sequence: CASSQAQGGQPQHF.

The chain links TRBV28 to TRBJ1-1, with 7 bases matching TRBD1. V gave up 3 bases and J gave up 0 bases; unmatched junction bases: 10. This CDR3 is built from 17 residues. Germline V CDR1 and CDR2: MDHEN, SYDVKM. In DNA, the CDR3 is TGTGCCAGCAGTTTGTCGACAGGGTTTAGGGTGAACACTGAAGCTTTCTTT. Amino acid sequence: CASSLSTGFRVNTEAFF.

By share, this clone ranks as medium-sized. Other nucleotide sequences in the sample specify the same CDR3. The chain couples TRBV10-2 to TRBJ1-3, with TRBD1 identical over 7 bases. Germline CDR1 WSHSY, CDR2 SAAADI. The CDR3 loop spans 14 amino acids. V dropped 5 bases and J dropped 3; count of bases not matched to a gene: 4. In DNA form, the CDR3 reads TGCGCCAGCAGTAGAGGACAGGATGGAAACACCATATATTTT. This gives the protein CASSRGQDGNTIYF.

This chain connects TRBV18 to TRBJ1-5; D unclear. Germline V gives CDR1 KGHSH, CDR2 LQKENI. CDR3 size: 16 residues. V lost 3 bases to trimming and J lost 0 bases, with 12 bases between them. CDR3 amino acids: CASSPIPGYSNQPQHF. In DNA form, the CDR3 reads TGTGCCAGCTCACCGATTCCCGGGTATAGCAATCAGCCCCAGCATTTT.

The rearrangement joins TRBV5-1 to TRBJ1-1, with 9 bases that match TRBD1. The germline V gene encodes CDR1 SGHRS and CDR2 YFSETQ. The V gene end was trimmed by 4 bases and the J gene end by 0 bases; junction bases not matched to a gene: 4. The CDR3 sequence is 15 residues long. CDR3 loop: CASSVQGAVNTEAFF. CDR3 nucleotides: TGCGCCAGCAGCGTACAGGGGGCAGTGAACACTGAAGCTTTCTTT.

This clone appeared a single time. The genes are TRBV5-1 and TRBJ2-5; weak D call: TRBD1 (5 bases). The tail of the sequence fits TRBJ2-7 better, so the J call may be wrong. The CDR3 has 15 residues. Germline CDR1 SGHRS, CDR2 YFSETQ. CDR3 bases: TGCGCCAGCAGCTTGGGTCCCCAGGGCTCCTACGAGCAGTACTTC. It yields the protein CASSLGPQGSYEQYF.

The gene calls are TRBV19 and TRBJ1-5; weak D call: TRBD1 (5 bases). Trimming stripped 5 bases from V and 3 bases from J, with 17 bases between. The V gene's germline CDR1 is LNHDA and CDR2 SQIVND (reference sequence). The length of the CDR3 is 16 residues. CDR3 nucleotide sequence: TGTGCCAGTAGTGTTTCCGACAGCGTTTTCAATCAGCCCCAGCATTTT. Protein sequence: CASSVSDSVFNQPQHF.

The rearrangement joins TRBV27 to TRBJ2-1, with D uncertain. Trimming stripped 6 bases from V and 2 bases from J, with 14 bases between. The length of the CDR3 is 15 residues. CDR1 and CDR2 from the germline V gene are MNHEY and SMNVEV (reference sequence). CDR3 loop: CASSVQMVAYNEQFF. The CDR3 nucleotides read TGTGCCAGCAGCGTCCAGATGGTGGCCTACAATGAGCAGTTCTTC.

This clone was observed once. At one end the junction does not follow the germline gene, possibly because of a read error. The chain employs TRBV7-7 and TRBJ2-1, with a tentative D call TRBD2 (5 bases). Germline lookup yields CDR1 SSHAT and CDR2 FNYEAQ (reference sequence). This CDR3 region has 16 residues. CDR3 region: CASSAGGHNSYNEQFF. The CDR3 region has the DNA TGTGCTAGCAGCGCCGGAGGCCACAACTCCTACAATGAGCAGTTCTTC.

This clone came up a few times. This chain connects TRBV5-1 to TRBJ2-1, with 9 bases aligning to TRBD2. The CDR3 runs to 15 residues. Germline CDR1 and CDR2: SGHRS and YFSETQ. After removal of 0 bases from V and 6 bases from J, the junction contained 4 bases not matched to a gene. CDR3 nucleotides: TGCGCCAGCAGCTTGGATGTTAGCGGGAGCAATGAGCAGTTCTTC. It is translated as CASSLDVSGSNEQFF.

This clone was counted once. This rearrangement joins TRBV13 to TRBJ2-5; tentative D call: TRBD2 (6 bases). The end of the DNA fits TRBJ2-7 better, so the J call may be wrong. This CDR3 contains 16 residues. Germline lookup yields CDR1 PRHDT and CDR2 FYEKMQ (reference sequence). The CDR3 reads CASSPRKSGGKNEQYF. Here the CDR3 DNA reads TGTGCCAGCAGCCCAAGGAAATCTGGGGGGAAGAACGAGCAGTACTTC.

This clone was picked up a small number of times. The rearrangement links TRBV27 to TRBJ2-5; D perhaps matches TRBD2 (5 bases). CDR1 and CDR2 (germline): MNHEY, SMNVEV (reference sequence). Trimming removed 5 bases from V and 5 bases from J, with 24 bases in between. This CDR3 comprises 17 residues. CDR3 residues: CASSPRAAGAPGETQYF. The CDR3 DNA sequence: TGTGCCAGCAGTCCCCGGGCCGCGGGCGCGCCGGGGGAGACCCAGTACTTC.

V and J are TRBV5-4 and TRBJ2-5; 8 bases map to TRBD1. The CDR3 runs to 15 residues. V shed 4 bases and J 5 bases; nucleotides not matched to a gene: 10. The germline gives CDR1 SGHNT, CDR2 YYREEE (reference sequence). In DNA form, the CDR3 reads TGTGCCAGCAGCCTGAGAGACAGGGGCCTCGAGACCCAGTACTTC. Amino acid sequence: CASSLRDRGLETQYF.

V and J are TRBV5-4 and TRBJ2-2; D unresolved. This CDR3 has 16 amino acids. Germline CDR1 is SGHNT and CDR2 is YYREEE (reference sequence). V lost 0 bases, J lost 6 bases, and 15 bases lay in between. CDR3 amino acids: CASSLGALRTAGELFF. Written as DNA, the CDR3 is TGTGCCAGCAGCTTGGGTGCTCTTCGTACGGCCGGGGAGCTGTTTTTT.

This clone has just one count. The chain employs TRBV7-2 and TRBJ1-6, with TRBD1 matching over 8 bases. The CDR3 has 15 amino acids. Germline trimming cut 1 base from V and 9 bases from J; bases unmatched to any gene: 5. The germline gives CDR1 SGHTA, CDR2 FQGNSA. The DNA for the CDR3 is TGTGCCAGCAGCTTAGGACAGGGGCCGTCTTCACCCCTCCACTTT. Its protein product is CASSLGQGPSSPLHF. The full variable domain, its missing parts supplied by reference TRBV7-2 and TRBJ1-6, is GAGVSQSPSNKVTEKGKDVELRCDPISGHTALYWYRQSLGQGLEFLIYFQGNSAPDKSGLPSDRFSAERTGGSVSTLTIQRTQQEDSAVYLCASSLGQGPSSPLHFGNGTRLTVT.

The chain joins TRBV7-3 to TRBJ2-1, with 11 positions matching TRBD2. This CDR3 has 17 residues. The V gene's germline CDR1 is SGHTA and CDR2 FQGTGA. The trim removed 5 bases at V and 7 bases at J, leaving 13 bases unmatched. CDR3 DNA sequence: TGTGCCAGCAGCCTTATACCGGGACTAGCGGCGACGAATGAGCAGTTCTTC. The encoded protein is CASSLIPGLAATNEQFF.

V and J are TRBV7-8 and TRBJ2-3; the D gene is possibly TRBD2 (6 bases). The germline V gene has CDR1 SGHVS and CDR2 FQNEAQ. V lost 4 bases, J lost 3 bases, and 11 bases lay in between. The CDR3 has 14 amino acids. CDR3 DNA sequence: TGTGCCAGCAGCTCCCGGGACTTTACAGATACGCAGTATTTT. Encoded protein: CASSSRDFTDTQYF.

The gene calls are TRBV27 and TRBJ2-1; 14 bases map to TRBD2. V dropped 4 bases and J dropped 3; count of bases not matched to a gene: 11. CDR1 is MNHEY and CDR2 is SMNVEV in the germline V gene (reference sequence). The CDR3 length is 19 residues. As DNA, the CDR3 is TGTGCCAGCAGTTCGGGCCAATCGGGACTAGCGGGGGTCTACAATGAGCAGTTCTTC. Translation gives CASSSGQSGLAGVYNEQFF.

This chain joins TRBV28 and TRBJ2-3, with 12 bases aligning to TRBD2. The CDR3 is 16 amino acids. After removal of 6 bases from V and 8 bases from J, the junction contained 12 bases not matched to a gene. Germline V gene lookup returns CDR1 MDHEN and CDR2 SYDVKM. The DNA for the CDR3 is TGTGCCAGCAGCCTACTCGCTAGCGGGAGGGCCCCTACGCAGTATTTT. It translates to CASSLLASGRAPTQYF.

The CDR3 DNA reads as TGTGCCAGCAGCTTCGGAGGGATCAGCTCTGGGGCCAACGTCCTGACTTTC. Translating gives CASSFGGISSGANVLTF. V and J are TRBV5-6 and TRBJ2-6; possible D gene TRBD2, 6 bases. The germline V and J ends were trimmed by 2 bases and 0 bases, with 12 bases remaining between them. Germline-derived CDR1 and CDR2 are SGHDT and YYEEEE. This CDR3 spans 17 amino acids.